The clone carrying this TCR beta chain was counted only a few times. The antigen is undetermined. Unique molecular identifiers were used in preparing the TCRbeta library. TCRdb re-called the PCR reads through MiXCR, storing one row per CDR3 protein. The table shows hundreds of thousands of distinct CDR3 sequences, with 15% to 20% occurring only once. The sample comes from a study of T-cell reconstitution after alpha-beta-depleted transplantation in children. General study results and limits: Several patients had high TCRbeta diversity at day 60; it came from surviving recipient T cells and thymic progenitors. Alpha-beta T cells present about two months after transplant were reported to originate from several hundred expanded graft clones. A year had passed since transplant, and T-cell counts and diversity by then came mostly from newly produced T cells.

The V gene lost 7 bases and the J gene lost 2 bases, with 12 bases spanning the gap. The CDR3 extends over 12 amino acids. The germline V gene encodes CDR1 SQVTM and CDR2 ANQGSEA. This specimen consisted of PBMCs, mostly from graft donor cells, obtained 360 days after TCRalphabeta/CD19-depleted stem cell transplant. The source is a boy under two years old who had a stem cell transplant for Wiskott-Aldrich syndrome, so the T cells may come from the graft donor. The genes are TRBV29-1 and TRBJ2-7; D perhaps matches TRBD1 (5 bases). The CDR3 DNA reads as TGCAGCGCTCAGGGTTCCCCCTACGAGCAGTACTTC. It is translated as CSAQGSPYEQYF.